A single sample gave rise to the 11 T cell receptor beta chains below, sequenced in a study of cytomegalovirus exposure and HLA in healthy donors (dated 2017 in TCRdb). Receptor libraries were prepared by the immunoSEQ multiplex PCR assay. The multiplex PCR relied on a mix of 60 forward primers for TCR Vbeta segments and 13 reverse primers for TCR Jbeta segments. This immuneACCESS table, as held by TCRdb, lists in-frame sequences with V and J called but not all clones. Of the missing ones, under half trace to an unresolved V gene in checked studies; the others have no known cause. Here the sample has fewer than 200,000 clones; 65% to 85% occur a single time. The leading ten clones occupy about 0.82% of the sample. Specimen: PBMCs. These receptors came from a woman aged 18-29 years in good health and CMV-seronegative.

The chain employs TRBV14 and TRBJ2-3; 7 nucleotides match TRBD2. V was pared by 4 bases and J by 2 bases, with 6 bases of the junction left unmatched. The germline V gene encodes CDR1 SGHDN and CDR2 FVKESK. The CDR3 has 15 residues. The CDR3 loop reads CASSRDYLDTDTQYF. In DNA form, the CDR3 reads TGTGCCAGCAGCCGGGACTACCTAGACACAGATACGCAGTATTTT.

The gene calls are TRBV21-1 and TRBJ2-1; the DNA was not used to check the table's D call, TRBD2. TRBV21-1 is noted as a pseudogene. There are 20 residues in the CDR3. The CDR3 DNA reads as TGTGCCAGCAGCAAAGCAAGGAGGGGACTAGCGGGGGATTTTTACAATGAGCAGTTCTTC. Translated: CASSKARRGLAGDFYNEQFF.

This clone has a single count. This sequence joins TRBV19 and TRBJ1-1; D possibly corresponds to TRBD1 (5 bases). The CDR3 sequence is 15 residues long. Trimming took off 7 bases at V and 0 bases at J, with 15 bases between the two ends. From germline, CDR1 is LNHDA and CDR2 SQIVND (reference sequence). The chain's CDR3 is CASTTWGGLNTEAFF. The CDR3 nucleotides are TGTGCCAGTACTACCTGGGGGGGATTGAACACTGAAGCTTTCTTT.

V and J are TRBV5-5 and TRBJ1-1; no clear D. There are 15 residues in the CDR3. The V end was cut by 5 bases, the J end by 7 bases, with 21 bases between. Germline V lookup: CDR1 SGHKS, CDR2 YYEKEE (reference sequence). CDR3 nucleotide sequence: TGTGCCAGCAGTCCTGGCACGCGCCCCGGCGGTGAAGCTTTCTTT. Encoded protein: CASSPGTRPGGEAFF.

V gene TRBV29-1 combines with J gene TRBJ2-5; D is ambiguous. Deletions cut 0 bases from V and 4 bases from J, with 18 bases between. In germline, CDR1 is SQVTM, CDR2 ANQGSEA. CDR3 length: 16 residues. CDR3 coding DNA: TGCAGCGTTGAAGAAGTAGCTGGGTTAGTCGGAGAGACCCAGTACTTC. Protein: CSVEEVAGLVGETQYF.

On this clone: One end of the junction varies from germline; a read error may be responsible. The chain couples TRBV11-1 to TRBJ1-1; D may be TRBD1 (5 bases). Germline V gene data show CDR1 as SGHAT and CDR2 as FQDESV (reference sequence). This CDR3 is built from 13 residues. CDR3 sequence: CASTRDLNTEAFF. Written as DNA, the CDR3 is TGTGCCAGCACCAGGGATTTGAATACTGAAGCTTTCTTT.

In this sample, this clone turned up once. The chain has TRBV29-1 and TRBJ2-7, with a weak D call TRBD2 (6 bases). V dropped 4 bases and J dropped 3 bases, with 13 bases sitting between them. Germline V gene lookup returns CDR1 SQVTM and CDR2 ANQGSEA. The CDR3 contains 13 residues. The CDR3 spells CSVGRERGYEQYF. The CDR3 nucleotides are TGCAGCGTTGGTCGGGAGAGAGGCTACGAGCAGTACTTC.

This rearrangement joins TRBV7-9 to TRBJ2-7; D not resolved. With 1 base removed from V and 3 bases from J, the gap between germline ends came to 10 bases. CDR3 length equals 14 residues. Germline CDR1 SEHNR, CDR2 FQNEAQ (reference sequence). CDR3 nucleotide sequence: TGTGCCAGCAGCTTAGACGCATACAGCTACGAGCAGTACTTC. Encoded protein: CASSLDAYSYEQYF.

To note about this clone: At one end, the junction sequence differs from germline, possibly due to a read error. This chain uses TRBV7-7 with TRBJ2-5, with D possibly being TRBD2 (5 bases). Per germline, CDR1 SSHAT and CDR2 FNYEAQ (reference sequence). CDR3 length equals 15 residues. The CDR3 spells CASSPNPSGKETQYF. As DNA, the CDR3 is TGTGCTAGCAGCCCAAACCCAAGCGGTAAAGAGACCCAGTACTTC.

This chain uses TRBV27 with TRBJ1-4; TRBD1 aligns across 8 bases. V lost 7 bases, J lost 2 bases, and 6 bases stayed unmatched. CDR1 MNHEY and CDR2 SMNVEV come from the germline V gene (reference sequence). CDR3 length: 15 amino acids. For the CDR3, the DNA is TGTGCCAGCACGGAAACAGGGGGGACTAATGAAAAACTGTTTTTT. It yields the protein CASTETGGTNEKLFF.

This chain uses TRBV5-5 with TRBJ1-4; the D is unclear. The CDR3 spans 17 residues. CDR1 is SGHKS and CDR2 is YYEKEE in the germline V gene (reference sequence). Between the trimmed V and J ends, which lost 4 bases and 0 bases, there was a span of 16 bases. CDR3 sequence reads: CASSLAWASATNEKLFF. In nucleotides, the CDR3 is TGTGCCAGCAGCCTAGCGTGGGCCTCTGCAACTAATGAAAAACTGTTTTTT. The complete variable domain, with remaining parts taken from reference TRBV5-5 and TRBJ1-4, reads DAGVTQSPTHLIKTRGQQVTLRCSPISGHKSVSWYQQVLGQGPQFIFQYYEKEERGRGNFPDRFSARQFPNYSSELNVNALLLGDSALYLCASSLAWASATNEKLFFGSGTQLSVL.